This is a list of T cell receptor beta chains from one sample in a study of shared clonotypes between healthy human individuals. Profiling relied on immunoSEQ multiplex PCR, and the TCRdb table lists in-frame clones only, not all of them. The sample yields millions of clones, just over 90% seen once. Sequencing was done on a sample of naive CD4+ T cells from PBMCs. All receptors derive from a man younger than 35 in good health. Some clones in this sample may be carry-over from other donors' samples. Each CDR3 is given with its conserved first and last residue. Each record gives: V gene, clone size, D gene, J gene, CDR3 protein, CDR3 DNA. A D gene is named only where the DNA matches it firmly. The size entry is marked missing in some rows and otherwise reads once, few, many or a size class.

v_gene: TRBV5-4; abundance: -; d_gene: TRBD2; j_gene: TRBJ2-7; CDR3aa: CASSPSPGLAGGYGDEQYF; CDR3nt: TGTGCCAGCAGCCCATCACCCGGACTAGCGGGAGGCTATGGGGACGAGCAGTACTTC
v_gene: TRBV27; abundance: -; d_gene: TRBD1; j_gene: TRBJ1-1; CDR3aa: CATRQGALGMNTEAFF; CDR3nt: TGTGCCACCCGACAGGGGGCGCTTGGGATGAACACTGAAGCTTTCTTT
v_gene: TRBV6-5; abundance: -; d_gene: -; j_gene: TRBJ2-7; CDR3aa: CASSYPGTYEQYF; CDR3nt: TGTGCCAGCAGTTACCCGGGTACCTACGAGCAGTACTTC
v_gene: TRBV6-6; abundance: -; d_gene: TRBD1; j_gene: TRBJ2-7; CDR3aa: CASSKTGVPYEQYF; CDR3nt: TGTGCCAGCAGTAAGACAGGGGTCCCCTACGAGCAGTACTTC
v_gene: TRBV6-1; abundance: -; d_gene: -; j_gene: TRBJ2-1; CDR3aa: CATHIEEGSGQFF; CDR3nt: TGTGCCACCCACATCGAAGAAGGGTCAGGGCAGTTCTTC
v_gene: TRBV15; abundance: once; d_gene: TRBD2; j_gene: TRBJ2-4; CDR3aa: CATREWTSGRVLAKNIQYF; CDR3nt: TGTGCCACCAGGGAGTGGACTAGCGGGAGGGTACTAGCCAAAAACATTCAGTACTTC
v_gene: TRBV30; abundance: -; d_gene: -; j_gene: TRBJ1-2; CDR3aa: CAWSVGELNYGYTF; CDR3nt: TGTGCCTGGAGTGTCGGGGAACTTAACTATGGCTACACCTTC
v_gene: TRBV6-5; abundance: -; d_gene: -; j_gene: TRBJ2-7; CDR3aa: CASSYSADSSYEQYF; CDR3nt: TGTGCCAGCAGTTACTCGGCGGACTCGTCCTACGAGCAGTACTTC
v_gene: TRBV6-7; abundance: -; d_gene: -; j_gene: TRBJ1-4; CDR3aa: CASSYPKAGDEKLFF; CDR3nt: TGTGCCAGCAGTTATCCAAAAGCGGGGGATGAAAAACTGTTTTTT
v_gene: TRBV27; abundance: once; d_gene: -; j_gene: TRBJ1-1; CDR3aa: CASSYDGVMNTEAFF; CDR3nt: TGTGCCAGCAGTTATGACGGAGTTATGAACACTGAAGCTTTCTTT
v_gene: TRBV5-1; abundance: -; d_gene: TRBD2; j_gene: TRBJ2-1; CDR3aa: CASSSTGLAGGEAFF; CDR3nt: TGCGCCAGCAGCTCGACGGGACTAGCGGGAGGCGAGGCGTTCTTC
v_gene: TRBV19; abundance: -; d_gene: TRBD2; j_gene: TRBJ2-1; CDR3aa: CASSLAGGPDNEQFF; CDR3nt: TGTGCCAGTAGTTTAGCGGGAGGGCCAGACAATGAGCAGTTCTTC
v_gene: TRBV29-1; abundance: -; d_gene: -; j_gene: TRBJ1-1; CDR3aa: CSVTPLTNTEAFF; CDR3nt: TGCAGCGTTACTCCCCTTACAAACACTGAAGCTTTCTTT
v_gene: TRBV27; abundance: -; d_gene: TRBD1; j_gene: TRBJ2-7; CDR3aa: CASSSRQGPTYEQYF; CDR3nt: TGTGCCAGCAGTTCCCGACAGGGCCCTACCTACGAGCAGTACTTC
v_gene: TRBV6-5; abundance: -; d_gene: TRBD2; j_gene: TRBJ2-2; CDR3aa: CASCFLAGGVPGELFF; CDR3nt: TGTGCCAGCTGTTTCCTAGCGGGAGGGGTGCCCGGGGAGCTGTTTTTT
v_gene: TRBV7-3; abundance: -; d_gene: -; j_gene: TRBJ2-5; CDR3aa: CASSLSGSPKETQYF; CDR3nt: TGTGCCAGCAGCTTGTCAGGGAGCCCCAAAGAGACCCAGTACTTC
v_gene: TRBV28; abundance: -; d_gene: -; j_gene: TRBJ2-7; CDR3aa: CASRGGGSYEQYF; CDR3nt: TGTGCCAGCAGGGGTGGCGGGTCCTACGAGCAGTACTTC
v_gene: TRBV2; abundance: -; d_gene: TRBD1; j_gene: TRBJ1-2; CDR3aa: CASSPDRTSYGYTF; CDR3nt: TGTGCCAGCAGTCCGGACAGGACTTCCTATGGCTACACCTTC
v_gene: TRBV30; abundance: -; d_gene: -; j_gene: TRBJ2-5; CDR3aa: CAWGANQETQYF; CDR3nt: TGTGCCTGGGGGGCGAACCAAGAGACCCAGTACTTC
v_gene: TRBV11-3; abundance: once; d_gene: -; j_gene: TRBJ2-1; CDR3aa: CASSLGTSYEQFF; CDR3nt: TGTGCCAGCAGCTTGGGTACTAGTTATGAGCAGTTCTTC
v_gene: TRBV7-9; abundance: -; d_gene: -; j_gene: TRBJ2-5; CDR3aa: CASSLALAGRETQYF; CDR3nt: TGTGCCAGCAGCTTAGCCCTAGCAGGAAGGGAGACCCAGTACTTC
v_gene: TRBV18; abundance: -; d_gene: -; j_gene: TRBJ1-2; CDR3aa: CASSPGREGYGYTF; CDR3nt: TGTGCCAGCTCACCAGGCAGGGAAGGATACGGCTACACCTTC
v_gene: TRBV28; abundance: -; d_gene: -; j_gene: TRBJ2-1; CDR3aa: CASSLVGIHNEQFF; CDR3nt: TGTGCCAGCAGTTTAGTGGGAATACACAATGAGCAGTTCTTC
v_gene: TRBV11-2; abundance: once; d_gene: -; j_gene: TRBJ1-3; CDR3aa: CASSFLFRDASGNTIYF; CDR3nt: TGTGCCAGCAGCTTCCTTTTTCGGGACGCCTCTGGAAACACCATATATTTT
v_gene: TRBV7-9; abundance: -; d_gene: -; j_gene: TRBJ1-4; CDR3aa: CASSLTRDEKLFF; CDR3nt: TGTGCCAGCAGCTTAACCAGGGATGAAAAACTGTTTTTT
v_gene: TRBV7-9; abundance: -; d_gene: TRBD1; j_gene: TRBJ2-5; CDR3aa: CASSPGTGQETQYF; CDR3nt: TGTGCCAGCAGCCCCGGGACAGGGCAAGAGACCCAGTACTTC
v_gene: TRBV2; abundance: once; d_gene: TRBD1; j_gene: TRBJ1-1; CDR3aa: CASGRQGGMTEAFF; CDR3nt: TGTGCCAGCGGCAGACAGGGAGGGATGACTGAAGCTTTCTTT
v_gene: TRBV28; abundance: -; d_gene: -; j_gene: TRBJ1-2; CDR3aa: CASVRGGAEYGYTF; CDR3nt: TGTGCCAGCGTCCGGGGGGGAGCGGAATATGGCTACACCTTC
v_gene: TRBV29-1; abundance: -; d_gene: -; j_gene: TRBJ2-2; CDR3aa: CSVRSPNTGELFF; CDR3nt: TGCAGCGTTCGCAGTCCGAACACCGGGGAGCTGTTTTTT
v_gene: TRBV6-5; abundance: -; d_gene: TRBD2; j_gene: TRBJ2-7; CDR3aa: CASRGHLAGGYEQYF; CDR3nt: TGTGCCAGCAGGGGACATCTAGCGGGAGGCTACGAGCAGTACTTC
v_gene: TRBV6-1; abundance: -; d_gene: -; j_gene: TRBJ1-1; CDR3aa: CASRRQDGLNTEAFF; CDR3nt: TGTGCCAGCAGGAGACAGGACGGCCTGAACACTGAAGCTTTCTTT
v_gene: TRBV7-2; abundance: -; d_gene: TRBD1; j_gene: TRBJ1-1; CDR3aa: CASSFLTGFFTEAFF; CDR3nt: TGTGCCAGCAGCTTCTTGACAGGGTTTTTTACTGAAGCTTTCTTT
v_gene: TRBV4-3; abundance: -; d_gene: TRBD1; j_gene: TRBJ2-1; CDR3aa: CASSQDWDRWNEQFF; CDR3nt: TGCGCCAGCAGCCAAGATTGGGACAGGTGGAATGAGCAGTTCTTC
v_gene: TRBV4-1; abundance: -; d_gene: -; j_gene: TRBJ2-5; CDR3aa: CASSLGSRETQYF; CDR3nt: TGCGCCAGCAGCCTTGGGTCACGAGAGACCCAGTACTTC
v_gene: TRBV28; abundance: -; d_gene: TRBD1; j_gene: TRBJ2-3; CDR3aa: CASRPGTGVPDTQYF; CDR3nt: TGTGCCAGCAGACCCGGGACAGGGGTCCCAGATACGCAGTATTTT
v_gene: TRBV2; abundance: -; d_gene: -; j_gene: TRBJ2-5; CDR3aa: CASSEAPIQETQYF; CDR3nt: TGTGCCAGCAGTGAAGCGCCGATTCAAGAGACCCAGTACTTC
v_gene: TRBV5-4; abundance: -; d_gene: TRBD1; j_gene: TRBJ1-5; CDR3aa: CASSIGGGGNQPQHF; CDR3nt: TGTGCCAGCAGCATAGGGGGCGGCGGCAATCAGCCCCAGCATTTT
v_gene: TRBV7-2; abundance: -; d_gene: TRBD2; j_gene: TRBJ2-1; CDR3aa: CASSSVAGVSPNEQFF; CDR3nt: TGTGCCAGCAGCTCTGTAGCGGGAGTATCCCCAAATGAGCAGTTCTTC
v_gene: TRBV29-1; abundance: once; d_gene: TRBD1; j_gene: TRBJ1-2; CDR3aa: CSAFGSAGGINYGYTF; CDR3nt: TGCAGCGCCTTTGGGAGTGCAGGGGGCATAAACTATGGCTACACCTTC
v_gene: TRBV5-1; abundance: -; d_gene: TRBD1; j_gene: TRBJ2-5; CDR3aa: CASSLGPWTGQETQYF; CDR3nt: TGCGCCAGCAGCTTGGGACCCTGGACAGGGCAAGAGACCCAGTACTTC
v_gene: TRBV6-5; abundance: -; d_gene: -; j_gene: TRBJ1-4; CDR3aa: CASSQRQATNEKLFF; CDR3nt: TGTGCCAGCAGTCAACGACAGGCAACTAATGAAAAACTGTTTTTT
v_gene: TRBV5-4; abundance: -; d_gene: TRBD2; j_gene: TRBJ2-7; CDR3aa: CASSLMRGTSGTYEQYF; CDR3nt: TGTGCCAGCAGCCTGATGCGTGGGACTAGCGGAACCTACGAGCAGTACTTC
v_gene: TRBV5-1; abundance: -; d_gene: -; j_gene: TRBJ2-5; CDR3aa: CASSLGAGDYQETQYF; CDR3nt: TGCGCCAGCAGCTTGGGGGCAGGAGATTACCAAGAGACCCAGTACTTC
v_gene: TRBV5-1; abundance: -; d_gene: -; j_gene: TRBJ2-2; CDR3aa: CASRWESGELFF; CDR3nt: TGCGCCAGCAGATGGGAGTCCGGGGAGCTGTTTTTT
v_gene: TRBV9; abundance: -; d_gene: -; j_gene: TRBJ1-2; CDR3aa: CASSARDGDYGYTF; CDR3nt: TGTGCCAGCAGCGCCCGGGACGGCGACTATGGCTACACCTTC
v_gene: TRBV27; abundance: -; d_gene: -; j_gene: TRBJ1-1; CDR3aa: CASSLVGGEAFF; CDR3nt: TGTGCCAGCAGCCTGGTAGGGGGTGAAGCTTTCTTT
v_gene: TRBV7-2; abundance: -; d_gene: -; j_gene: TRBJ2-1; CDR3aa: CASSLVGDNEQFF; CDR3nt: TGTGCCAGCAGCTTAGTCGGGGACAATGAGCAGTTCTTC
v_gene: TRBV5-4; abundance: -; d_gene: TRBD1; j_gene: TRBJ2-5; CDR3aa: CASSRPTGGTKETQYF; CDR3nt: TGTGCCAGCAGCCGACCGACAGGGGGAACAAAAGAGACCCAGTACTTC
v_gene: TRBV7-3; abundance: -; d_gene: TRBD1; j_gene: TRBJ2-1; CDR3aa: CASSSYPGQGLNEQFF; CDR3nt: TGTGCCAGCAGCTCGTACCCGGGACAGGGGCTCAATGAGCAGTTCTTC
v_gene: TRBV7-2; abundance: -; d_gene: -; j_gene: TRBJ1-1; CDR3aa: CASKQWWAGNTEAFF; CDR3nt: TGTGCCAGCAAGCAGTGGTGGGCGGGTAACACTGAAGCTTTCTTT
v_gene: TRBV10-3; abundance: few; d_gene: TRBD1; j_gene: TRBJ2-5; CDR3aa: CAISGTGGETQYF; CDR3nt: TGTGCCATCAGCGGGACAGGGGGAGAGACCCAGTACTTC